These 2 T cell receptor beta chains were all obtained from the same sample, sequenced in a study of early T cells in non-severe SARS-CoV-2 infection. MiXCR, run by TCRdb on the 5' RACE reads, gives a single entry per CDR3 protein. The table has more than 75,000 distinct CDR3 sequences, 13% to 15% seen once. Sample: whole blood. The receptors stem from an adult who was a healthcare worker with PCR-confirmed SARS-CoV-2 infection or an uninfected control (not recorded which).

This clonotype was counted at least ten times. The chain recombines TRBV7-8 with TRBJ1-5; maybe TRBD1 (5 bases). The CDR3 is 13 residues long. The germline V gene has CDR1 SGHVS and CDR2 FQNEAQ. With 1 base removed from V and 5 bases from J, the gap between germline ends came to 6 bases. CDR3 region: CASSLGGDQPQHF. In DNA, the CDR3 is TGTGCCAGCAGCTTAGGGGGCGATCAGCCCCAGCATTTT.

The chain carries TRBV29-1 and TRBJ1-6; D is uncertain. In germline, CDR1 is SQVTM, CDR2 ANQGSEA. Trimming pared 7 bases from V and 5 bases from J, leaving 12 bases between. The CDR3 extends over 13 amino acids. The CDR3 protein is CSAVVTDNSPLHF. The CDR3 DNA sequence: TGCAGCGCCGTAGTGACGGATAATTCACCCCTCCACTTT.